This is a list of T cell receptor beta chains from one sample in a study of CD8+ T cells in alopecia areata. Only in-frame clones appear in the TCRdb table, and some are missing; sequencing was by immunoSEQ multiplex PCR. The sample records 70,000 or so clones, roughly 60% being singletons. The specimen comprised CD8+ T cells sorted from blood, sampled at week 0. The receptors here all came from a human donor with alopecia areata. The CDR3 runs from the conserved cysteine through the conserved F or W. Fields, in order: J gene, D gene, V gene, CDR3 protein. A D gene is named only where the DNA matches it firmly.

j_gene: TRBJ2-5
d_gene: -
v_gene: TRBV4-3
CDR3aa: CASSQESVGGLAKTQYF

j_gene: TRBJ2-1
d_gene: -
v_gene: TRBV5-4
CDR3aa: CASSLASGNEQFF

j_gene: TRBJ1-1
d_gene: -
v_gene: TRBV29-1
CDR3aa: CTGGVGTEAFF

j_gene: TRBJ1-1
d_gene: -
v_gene: TRBV9
CDR3aa: CASSVGGRNTEAFF

j_gene: TRBJ2-4
d_gene: -
v_gene: TRBV9
CDR3aa: CASRWAKNIQYF

j_gene: TRBJ2-7
d_gene: TRBD1
v_gene: TRBV9
CDR3aa: CASSAGQGTYEQYF

j_gene: TRBJ1-2
d_gene: TRBD1
v_gene: TRBV4-2
CDR3aa: CASSQGEGANYGYTF

j_gene: TRBJ2-4
d_gene: -
v_gene: TRBV21-1
CDR3aa: CGETKNIQYF

j_gene: TRBJ2-1
d_gene: -
v_gene: TRBV27
CDR3aa: CASSPNRQPSGFF

j_gene: TRBJ2-2
d_gene: -
v_gene: TRBV2
CDR3aa: CASSEDANTGELFF

j_gene: TRBJ2-4
d_gene: TRBD1
v_gene: TRBV23-1
CDR3aa: CASSLWTGDKNIQYF

j_gene: TRBJ1-1
d_gene: -
v_gene: TRBV27
CDR3aa: CASSLVYGQRGTEAFF

j_gene: TRBJ2-7
d_gene: -
v_gene: TRBV27
CDR3aa: CASSPQVLMVHEQYF

j_gene: TRBJ2-2
d_gene: -
v_gene: TRBV6-4
CDR3aa: CASSDSEGGELFF

j_gene: TRBJ2-2
d_gene: -
v_gene: TRBV15
CDR3aa: CATSGDTYTGELFF

j_gene: TRBJ2-7
d_gene: -
v_gene: TRBV7-9
CDR3aa: CASSHDSTYEQYF

j_gene: TRBJ1-4
d_gene: TRBD1
v_gene: TRBV5-1
CDR3aa: CASSLSGTELFF

j_gene: TRBJ2-3
d_gene: TRBD2
v_gene: TRBV27
CDR3aa: CASSLLGREDTQYF

j_gene: TRBJ2-3
d_gene: TRBD1
v_gene: TRBV7-2
CDR3aa: CASSTAQGATDTQYF

j_gene: TRBJ1-2
d_gene: -
v_gene: TRBV19
CDR3aa: CASSILSGNYGYTF

j_gene: TRBJ1-1
d_gene: TRBD1
v_gene: TRBV6-5
CDR3aa: CASTEHLNRGEAFF

j_gene: TRBJ1-6
d_gene: -
v_gene: TRBV7-2
CDR3aa: CASSLIAGGSPLHF

j_gene: TRBJ2-7
d_gene: -
v_gene: TRBV7-9
CDR3aa: CASSLDSSYEQYF

j_gene: TRBJ2-7
d_gene: -
v_gene: TRBV5-1
CDR3aa: CASSPTGNSYEQYF

j_gene: TRBJ1-2
d_gene: -
v_gene: TRBV10-3
CDR3aa: CAISDLGGPNGYTF

j_gene: TRBJ2-7
d_gene: TRBD2
v_gene: TRBV9
CDR3aa: CASSVGVAGGTYEQYF

j_gene: TRBJ2-7
d_gene: TRBD2
v_gene: TRBV28
CDR3aa: CASSPRLAGGKQYF

j_gene: TRBJ2-7
d_gene: -
v_gene: TRBV7-8
CDR3aa: CASSLAGVGYEQYF

j_gene: TRBJ1-1
d_gene: TRBD1
v_gene: TRBV27
CDR3aa: CASSLTGGNTEAFF

j_gene: TRBJ1-2
d_gene: -
v_gene: TRBV5-4
CDR3aa: CASSPRDGYYGYTF

j_gene: TRBJ1-1
d_gene: TRBD1
v_gene: TRBV27
CDR3aa: CATSYSPGGTEAFF

j_gene: TRBJ2-7
d_gene: -
v_gene: TRBV29-1
CDR3aa: CSVVGYEQYF

j_gene: TRBJ2-1
d_gene: TRBD2
v_gene: TRBV5-1
CDR3aa: CASSPGLAGDEQFF

j_gene: TRBJ2-5
d_gene: TRBD2
v_gene: TRBV7-9
CDR3aa: CAGAGAGETQYF

j_gene: TRBJ2-7
d_gene: TRBD1
v_gene: TRBV27
CDR3aa: CASSFGGTGSYEQYF

j_gene: TRBJ2-3
d_gene: -
v_gene: TRBV5-6
CDR3aa: CASSVPKVGRWSDTQYF

j_gene: TRBJ2-3
d_gene: TRBD1
v_gene: TRBV7-3
CDR3aa: CASSVGGQGLVSTDTQYF

j_gene: TRBJ1-1
d_gene: -
v_gene: TRBV29-1
CDR3aa: CSAPTDEAFF

j_gene: TRBJ2-1
d_gene: TRBD2
v_gene: TRBV28
CDR3aa: CASSFRDYLYNEQFF